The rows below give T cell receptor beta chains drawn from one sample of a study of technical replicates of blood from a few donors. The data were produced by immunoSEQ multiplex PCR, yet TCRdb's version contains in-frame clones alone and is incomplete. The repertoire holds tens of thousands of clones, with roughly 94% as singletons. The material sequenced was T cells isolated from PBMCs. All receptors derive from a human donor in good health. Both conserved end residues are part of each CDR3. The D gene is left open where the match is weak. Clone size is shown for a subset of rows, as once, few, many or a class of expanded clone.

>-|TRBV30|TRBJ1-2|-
CAWSTWQNGIDGYTF
TGTGCCTGGAGTACATGGCAAAACGGGATTGATGGCTACACCTTC
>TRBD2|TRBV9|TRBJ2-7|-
CASSGPGTSNEQYF
TGTGCCAGCAGCGGCCCCGGGACTAGTAACGAGCAGTACTTC
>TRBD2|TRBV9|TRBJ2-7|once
CASSEAGGSYEQYF
TGTGCCAGCAGCGAGGCGGGAGGATCATACGAGCAGTACTTC
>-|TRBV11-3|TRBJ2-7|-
CASSSQGYEQYF
TGTGCCAGCAGCTCACAGGGTTACGAGCAGTACTTC
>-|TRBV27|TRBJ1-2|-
CASSLSPRNYGYTF
TGTGCCAGCAGTTTATCCCCGAGAAATTATGGCTACACCTTC
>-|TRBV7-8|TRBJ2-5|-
CASSRGGVAARETQYF
TGTGCCAGCAGCCGGGGCGGGGTAGCGGCGAGGGAGACCCAGTACTTC
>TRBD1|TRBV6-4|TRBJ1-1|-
CASSLKGAKFNTEAFF
TGTGCCAGCAGCCTAAAGGGGGCCAAATTTAACACTGAAGCTTTCTTT
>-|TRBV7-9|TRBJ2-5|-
CASSLSGETQYF
TGTGCCAGCAGCTTATCGGGGGAGACCCAGTACTTC
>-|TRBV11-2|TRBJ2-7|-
CASSSSPSTDEQYF
TGTGCCAGCAGCTCATCTCCATCGACAGACGAGCAGTACTTC
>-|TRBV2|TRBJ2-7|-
CASTRQIYEQYF
TGTGCCAGCACGCGACAGATCTACGAGCAGTACTTC
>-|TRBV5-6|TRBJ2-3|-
CASSLFIGSTDTQYF
TGTGCCAGCAGCTTGTTCATCGGGAGCACAGATACGCAGTATTTT
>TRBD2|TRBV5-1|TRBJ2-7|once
CASSFSGEQYF
TGCGCCAGCAGCTTTAGCGGGGAGCAGTACTTC
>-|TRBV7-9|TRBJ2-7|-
CASSFAGSNEQYF
TGTGCCAGCAGCTTTGCAGGGTCGAACGAGCAGTACTTC
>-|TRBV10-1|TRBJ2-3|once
CASSGGTSTDTQYF
TGCGCCAGCAGTGGAGGGACTAGCACAGATACGCAGTATTTT
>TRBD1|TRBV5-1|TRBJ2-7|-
CASRIHFDRDEQYF
TGCGCCAGCCGAATTCACTTCGACAGGGACGAGCAGTACTTC
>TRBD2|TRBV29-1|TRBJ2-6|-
CSVQAGSGANVLTF
TGCAGCGTCCAAGCGGGGTCTGGGGCCAACGTCCTGACTTTC
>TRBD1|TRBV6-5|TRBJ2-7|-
CASSHRGLGDEQYF
TGTGCCAGCAGTCACAGGGGGTTGGGGGACGAGCAGTACTTC
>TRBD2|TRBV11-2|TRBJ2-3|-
CASSFGVAGGGSTDTQYF
TGTGCCAGCAGCTTTGGGGTAGCGGGAGGGGGAAGCACAGATACGCAGTATTTT
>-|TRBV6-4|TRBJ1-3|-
CASSDSSGKSRDMGFGNTIYF
TGTGCCAGCAGTGACTCAAGCGGGAAGTCGCGGGACATGGGCTTCGGAAACACCATATATTTT
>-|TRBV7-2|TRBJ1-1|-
CASSFDSNTEAFF
TGTGCCAGCAGCTTTGACAGCAACACTGAAGCTTTCTTT
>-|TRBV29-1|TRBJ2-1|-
CSVGLVFSSYNEQFF
TGCAGCGTTGGTTTGGTTTTTAGCTCCTACAATGAGCAGTTCTTC
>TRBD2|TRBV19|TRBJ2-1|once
CASGTSGIYDEQFF
TGTGCCAGTGGGACTAGCGGGATATACGATGAGCAGTTCTTC